This T cell receptor (beta chain) emerged from a study of shared clonotypes between healthy human individuals. The study, taken as a whole, reports: Blood alone was sampled, and tissue repertoires likely differ. A reduction in generation probabilities was seen for non-shared clonotypes relative to those shared by all four donors.

The CDR3 spans 14 residues. V lost 7 bases, J lost 8 bases, and 18 bases lay in between. Germline values: CDR1 MDHEN, CDR2 SYDVKM. The run depth of the assay was deep. Several immunoSEQ plates received, in even portions, the genomic DNA of each subset. Clones were sequenced by immunoSEQ multiplex PCR, and TCRdb holds only the in-frame ones, with some missing. The sample includes 2,500,000 or so clones, 80% to 95% of them seen just once. With respect to this clone: Its antigen is unidentified.

The J gene is TRBJ2-1, the V gene TRBV28; tentatively, D is TRBD1 (6 bases). The clonotype was recovered from a man younger than 35 in good health. Some clones in this sample may be carry-over from other donors' samples. Source material: naive CD4+ T cells from PBMCs. Subset: CD45RA+ positively selected. In nucleotides, the CDR3 is TGTGCCAGCACTTCAACAGGGCGTCGTGATGAGCAGTTCTTC. Encoded protein: CASTSTGRRDEQFF.